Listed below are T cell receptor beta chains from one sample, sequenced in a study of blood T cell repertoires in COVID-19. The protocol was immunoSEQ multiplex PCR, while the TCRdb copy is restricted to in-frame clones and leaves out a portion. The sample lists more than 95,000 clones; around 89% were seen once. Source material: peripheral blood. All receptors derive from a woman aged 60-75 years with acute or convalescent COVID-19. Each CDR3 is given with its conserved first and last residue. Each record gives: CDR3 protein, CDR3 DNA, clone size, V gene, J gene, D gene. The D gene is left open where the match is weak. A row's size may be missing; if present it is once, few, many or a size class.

CDR3: CASSFTGLFYEQYF
DNA: TGTGCCAGCAGTTTTACGGGACTCTTCTACGAGCAGTACTTC
size: .
V: TRBV28
J: TRBJ2-7
D: .

CDR3: CASSWGGGATNEKLFF
DNA: TGTGCCAGCAGTTGGGGGGGAGGGGCTACTAATGAAAAACTGTTTTTT
size: .
V: TRBV6-6
J: TRBJ1-4
D: .

CDR3: CASRSGGAPNEKLFF
DNA: TGCGCCAGCAGATCAGGGGGAGCGCCTAATGAAAAACTGTTTTTT
size: .
V: TRBV4-1
J: TRBJ1-4
D: TRBD1

CDR3: CASSLDRDTYNEQFF
DNA: TGCGCCAGCAGCTTAGACAGGGATACCTACAATGAGCAGTTCTTC
size: .
V: TRBV5-1
J: TRBJ2-1
D: TRBD1

CDR3: CAWSSYRGDSGNTIYF
DNA: TGTGCCTGGAGTTCTTACAGGGGCGACTCTGGAAACACCATATATTTT
size: .
V: TRBV30
J: TRBJ1-3
D: TRBD1

CDR3: CASSYSGSGSYNEQFF
DNA: TGTGCCAGCAGTTACTCGGGTAGCGGGAGTTACAATGAGCAGTTCTTC
size: few
V: TRBV6-5
J: TRBJ2-1
D: TRBD2

CDR3: CASSDPKDTQYF
DNA: TGTGCCAGCAGTGACCCCAAAGATACGCAGTATTTT
size: .
V: TRBV2
J: TRBJ2-3
D: .

CDR3: CASSQEDRVGTEAFF
DNA: TGTGCCAGCAGCCAAGAGGACAGGGTAGGGACTGAAGCTTTCTTT
size: .
V: TRBV3-1/TRBV3-2
J: TRBJ1-1
D: TRBD1

CDR3: CASSFRTGTDTQYF
DNA: TGCGCCAGCAGCTTTCGGACTGGCACAGATACGCAGTATTTT
size: .
V: TRBV5-1
J: TRBJ2-3
D: .

CDR3: CASSQEEMRRPYNEQFF
DNA: TGCGCCAGCAGCCAAGAAGAAATGCGGAGACCGTACAATGAGCAGTTCTTC
size: .
V: TRBV4-1
J: TRBJ2-1
D: .

CDR3: CATARTGSVTEAFF
DNA: TGTGCCACCGCCCGGACAGGAAGCGTCACTGAAGCTTTCTTT
size: once
V: TRBV6-5
J: TRBJ1-1
D: TRBD1

CDR3: CASSQSDLIAGYGYTF
DNA: TGCGCCAGCAGTCAATCTGATTTAATTGCGGGCTATGGCTACACCTTC
size: .
V: TRBV23-1
J: TRBJ1-2
D: .

CDR3: CASSRGEDTEAFF
DNA: TGTGCCAGCAGCCGAGGAGAGGACACTGAAGCTTTCTTT
size: .
V: TRBV7-6
J: TRBJ1-1
D: .

CDR3: CATSGDRYYEQYF
DNA: TGTGCCACCAGTGGCGACAGATACTACGAGCAGTACTTC
size: .
V: TRBV24-1
J: TRBJ2-7
D: .

CDR3: CASSLYRPPGNTIYF
DNA: TGTGCCAGCAGCTTGTACAGGCCCCCTGGAAACACCATATATTTT
size: .
V: TRBV6-5
J: TRBJ1-3
D: .

CDR3: CASSIRQGGRFYGYTF
DNA: TGTGCCAGCAGCATACGACAGGGCGGGCGTTTCTATGGCTACACCTTC
size: .
V: TRBV13
J: TRBJ1-2
D: TRBD1

CDR3: CSALSTDTQYF
DNA: TGCAGTGCCCTGTCCACAGATACGCAGTATTTT
size: .
V: TRBV20-1
J: TRBJ2-3
D: .

CDR3: CASSLRGLAGGTQYF
DNA: TGTGCCAGCAGCCTAAGGGGACTAGCGGGAGGTACCCAGTACTTC
size: .
V: TRBV7-8
J: TRBJ2-5
D: TRBD2

CDR3: CASSYTASGRASGGFF
DNA: TGTGCCAGCAGTTACACAGCTAGCGGGAGGGCGTCAGGTGGGTTCTTC
size: .
V: TRBV6-2/TRBV6-3
J: TRBJ2-1
D: TRBD2

CDR3: CASSHPWGAGGFYEQYF
DNA: TGTGCCAGCAGCCACCCGTGGGGAGCGGGAGGCTTCTACGAGCAGTACTTC
size: .
V: TRBV7-3
J: TRBJ2-7
D: TRBD2

CDR3: CASSQVVAGGSEAFF
DNA: TGTGCCAGCAGCCAAGTTGTGGCCGGCGGGAGTGAAGCTTTCTTT
size: .
V: TRBV3-1/TRBV3-2
J: TRBJ1-1
D: .

CDR3: CASSSPGIPYEQYF
DNA: TGTGCCAGCAGTTCACCGGGGATCCCCTACGAGCAGTACTTC
size: .
V: TRBV27
J: TRBJ2-7
D: .

CDR3: CASSLVSRSYEQYF
DNA: TGCGCCAGCAGCTTGGTTTCTAGGTCCTACGAGCAGTACTTC
size: .
V: TRBV5-1
J: TRBJ2-7
D: .

CDR3: CASIPTGNYGYTF
DNA: TGTGCCAGCATACCGACGGGAAACTATGGCTACACCTTC
size: .
V: TRBV21-1
J: TRBJ1-2
D: .

CDR3: CASSLGRDGYTF
DNA: TGTGCCAGCAGTTTGGGGCGAGATGGCTACACCTTC
size: .
V: TRBV12-3/TRBV12-4
J: TRBJ1-2
D: .

CDR3: CASSQDGAGGSYEQYF
DNA: TGTGCCAGCAGCCAAGACGGGGCGGGAGGGTCGTACGAGCAGTACTTC
size: .
V: TRBV4-2
J: TRBJ2-7
D: TRBD2

CDR3: CASTPPGRNEQFF
DNA: TGTGCCAGCACCCCCCCCGGGAGGAATGAGCAGTTCTTC
size: .
V: TRBV6-5
J: TRBJ2-1
D: TRBD2

CDR3: CASSELTETFF
DNA: TGCGCCAGCAGTGAATTGACAGAGACTTTCTTT
size: .
V: TRBV10-2
J: TRBJ1-1
D: .

CDR3: CASSTGQVQQPQHF
DNA: TGTGCCAGTAGTACGGGACAGGTCCAACAGCCCCAGCATTTT
size: .
V: TRBV19
J: TRBJ1-5
D: TRBD1

CDR3: CASSLRTAVNEQFF
DNA: TGTGCCAGTAGTCTTAGGACAGCGGTCAATGAGCAGTTCTTC
size: .
V: TRBV19
J: TRBJ2-1
D: .

CDR3: CASSLQGQETQYF
DNA: TGTGCCAGCAGCTTGCAGGGTCAAGAGACCCAGTACTTC
size: .
V: TRBV5-4
J: TRBJ2-5
D: .

CDR3: CASSLGGSGANVLTF
DNA: TGTGCCAGCAGTTTAGGGGGGTCTGGGGCCAACGTCCTGACTTTC
size: .
V: TRBV28
J: TRBJ2-6
D: .

CDR3: CASSLAGGIRQETQYF
DNA: TGTGCCAGCAGTCTAGCGGGAGGGATAAGACAAGAGACCCAGTACTTC
size: .
V: TRBV5-4
J: TRBJ2-5
D: TRBD2

CDR3: CASSHLQGTGELFF
DNA: TGTGCCAGCAGTCACCTACAGGGGACCGGGGAGCTGTTTTTT
size: .
V: TRBV28
J: TRBJ2-2
D: TRBD1

CDR3: CAISELETLNTEAFF
DNA: TGTGCCATCAGTGAGTTGGAGACGTTGAACACTGAAGCTTTCTTT
size: .
V: TRBV10-3
J: TRBJ1-1
D: .

CDR3: CASSGQGGIEAFF
DNA: TGTGCCAGCAGTGGCCAGGGAGGAATTGAAGCTTTCTTT
size: .
V: TRBV2
J: TRBJ1-1
D: .

CDR3: CAWSSEGTGLLGMSYTF
DNA: TGTGCCTGGAGTAGCGAAGGGACAGGGCTTTTGGGGATGAGCTACACCTTC
size: .
V: TRBV30
J: TRBJ1-2
D: TRBD1

CDR3: CASSQVGGTGGSEKLFF
DNA: TGCGCCAGCAGCCAAGTGGGCGGGACAGGAGGGAGTGAAAAACTGTTTTTT
size: few
V: TRBV4-1
J: TRBJ1-4
D: TRBD1

CDR3: CASSFPRGYAEAFF
DNA: TGTGCCAGCAGCTTCCCCAGGGGTTACGCTGAAGCTTTCTTT
size: .
V: TRBV7-9
J: TRBJ1-1
D: .

CDR3: CASSRDNGAYNEQFF
DNA: TGTGCCAGCAGCCGGGACAATGGGGCCTACAATGAGCAGTTCTTC
size: .
V: TRBV7-9
J: TRBJ2-1
D: .

CDR3: CASAEVGGAQETQYF
DNA: TGTGCCTCAGCGGAGGTGGGCGGGGCCCAAGAGACCCAGTACTTC
size: .
V: TRBV2
J: TRBJ2-5
D: .

CDR3: CASRHPTGESNTEAFF
DNA: TGTGCCAGCAGACACCCGACAGGGGAATCGAACACTGAAGCTTTCTTT
size: few
V: TRBV7-9
J: TRBJ1-1
D: TRBD1

CDR3: CASSSSGTLQFNEQFF
DNA: TGTGCCAGCAGCTCCAGCGGGACACTCCAGTTCAATGAGCAGTTCTTC
size: .
V: TRBV7-8
J: TRBJ2-1
D: .

CDR3: CASSELAGPTDTQYF
DNA: TGTGCCAGCAGTGAATTGGCGGGTCCCACAGATACGCAGTATTTT
size: .
V: TRBV6-1
J: TRBJ2-3
D: .

CDR3: CASVSRARQPQHF
DNA: TGTGCCAGCGTCTCGCGGGCGAGGCAGCCCCAGCATTTT
size: .
V: TRBV28
J: TRBJ1-5
D: .

CDR3: CASTDQGYTEAFF
DNA: TGTGCCAGCACCGATCAGGGCTACACTGAAGCTTTCTTT
size: .
V: TRBV12-3/TRBV12-4
J: TRBJ1-1
D: .

CDR3: CASSLTPGQGGTEAFF
DNA: TGTGCCAGCAGCTTAACCCCGGGACAGGGCGGGACTGAAGCTTTCTTT
size: .
V: TRBV7-3
J: TRBJ1-1
D: TRBD1

CDR3: CASSQVAGEQFF
DNA: TGTGCCAGCAGCCAAGTTGCGGGTGAGCAGTTCTTC
size: .
V: TRBV3-1/TRBV3-2
J: TRBJ2-1
D: .

CDR3: CASSEGQLYGYTF
DNA: TGTGCCAGCAGTGAGGGACAGCTCTATGGCTACACCTTC
size: .
V: TRBV28
J: TRBJ1-2
D: TRBD1

CDR3: CASSLGLAASTDTQYF
DNA: TGCGCCAGCAGCTTAGGACTAGCGGCTAGCACAGATACGCAGTATTTT
size: .
V: TRBV5-1
J: TRBJ2-3
D: TRBD2

CDR3: CATSGGVRQPQHF
DNA: TGTGCCACCTCTGGGGGGGTAAGGCAGCCCCAGCATTTT
size: .
V: TRBV6-5
J: TRBJ1-5
D: .

CDR3: CASSLTVGQVERETQYF
DNA: TGTGCCAGCAGTTTAACGGTGGGACAGGTCGAGAGGGAGACCCAGTACTTC
size: .
V: TRBV27
J: TRBJ2-5
D: TRBD1

CDR3: CASSPQGRGPRGTEAFF
DNA: TGTGCCAGTAGTCCCCAGGGCAGGGGGCCCCGGGGGACTGAAGCTTTCTTT
size: .
V: TRBV19
J: TRBJ1-1
D: TRBD1

CDR3: CATSRDGVTGPSLHF
DNA: TGTGCCACCAGCAGAGATGGGGTGACAGGTCCATCCCTCCACTTT
size: once
V: TRBV15
J: TRBJ1-6
D: .